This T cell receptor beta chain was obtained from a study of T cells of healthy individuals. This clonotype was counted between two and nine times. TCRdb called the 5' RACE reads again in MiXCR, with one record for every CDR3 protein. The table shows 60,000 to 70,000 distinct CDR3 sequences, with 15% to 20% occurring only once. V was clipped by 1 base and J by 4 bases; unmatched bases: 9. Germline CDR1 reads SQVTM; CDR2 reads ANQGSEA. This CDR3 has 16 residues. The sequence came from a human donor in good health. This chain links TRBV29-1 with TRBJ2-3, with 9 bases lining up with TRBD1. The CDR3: CSVEVDRGGSSDTQYF. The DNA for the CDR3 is TGCAGCGTTGAAGTAGACAGGGGGGGTTCGTCAGATACGCAGTATTTT.